The 4 T cell receptor beta chains presented below share a single source sample, sequenced in a study of T cells in Graves' hyperthyroidism and ophthalmopathy. TCR beta CDR3 region amplification was performed from RNA transcripts. First-round RT-PCR targeting the TCR CDR3 was performed with the HTBI primer set. TCRdb ran MiXCR on the multiplex PCR reads and lists one entry per CDR3 protein. Among around 300,000 distinct CDR3 sequences listed, roughly an eighth were seen once. The sequenced sample consisted of blood. The receptor set was obtained from a middle-aged woman with Graves' ophthalmopathy.

The chain has TRBV9 and TRBJ2-1, with a weak D call TRBD2 (6 bases). Germline V lookup: CDR1 SGDLS, CDR2 YYNGEE. The CDR3 extends over 14 amino acids. With 3 bases removed from V and 10 bases from J, the gap between germline ends came to 17 bases. The CDR3 is CASSGRTTGDEQFF. In nucleotides, the CDR3 is TGTGCCAGCAGCGGTAGGACCACGGGAGACGAGCAGTTCTTC.

The CDR3 loop is CASSLGLAGGPGPYNEQFF. CDR3 in DNA: TGTGCCAGCAGCTTAGGTCTAGCGGGAGGGCCGGGTCCTTACAATGAGCAGTTCTTC. The chain couples TRBV7-8 to TRBJ2-1; 12 bases are shared with TRBD2. J gave up 4 bases and V 1 base, and 11 bases lay outside the gene matches. This CDR3 has 19 amino acids. Germline CDR1 is SGHVS and CDR2 is FQNEAQ.

The chain is built from TRBV13 and TRBJ2-5; TRBD1 might be the D (6 bases). Looked up from germline, CDR1 is PRHDT and CDR2 is FYEKMQ (reference sequence). Trimming shortened V by 3 bases and J by 3 bases, and 14 bases separated the two germline ends. The CDR3 consists of 15 residues. Here the CDR3 reads CASSFSPRQEETQYF. The DNA for the CDR3 is TGTGCCAGCAGCTTCTCCCCCAGACAGGAAGAGACCCAGTACTTC.

The J gene is TRBJ1-1, the V gene TRBV7-6, with 9 bases fitting TRBD1. Germline CDR1 reads SGHVS; CDR2 reads FNYEAQ. Trimming took 2 bases from V and 3 from J; bases not matched to a gene: 4. This CDR3 is built from 15 residues. The CDR3 spells CASSLRQGGYTEAFF. CDR3 nucleotide sequence: TGTGCCAGCAGCTTACGACAGGGGGGGTACACTGAAGCTTTCTTT. Complete variable domain (other parts from reference TRBV7-6 and TRBJ1-1): GAGVSQSPRYKVTKRGQDVALRCDPISGHVSLYWYRQALGQGPEFLTYFNYEAQQDKSGLPNDRFSAERPEGSISTLTIQRTEQRDSAMYRCASSLRQGGYTEAFFGQGTRLTVV.